These 22 T cell receptor beta chains originate from one sample sequenced in a study of cytomegalovirus exposure and HLA in healthy donors. With 60 Vbeta and 13 Jbeta primers, the PCR was carried out. Data came from immunoSEQ multiplex PCR; TCRdb stores just in-frame clones and leaves some out. The sample contains over 85,000 clones, roughly 72% of which appear only once. The source material was PBMCs. These receptors came from a man younger than 40 in good health and CMV-seronegative.

This sequence joins TRBV11-2 and TRBJ2-4; 8 positions match TRBD1. The V segment lost 5 bases and the J segment 0 bases; nucleotides outside the gene matches: 6. The length of the CDR3 is 16 residues. Germline values: CDR1 SGHAT, CDR2 FQNNGV. The CDR3 region is CASSQTGELAKNIQYF. The CDR3 DNA reads TGTGCCAGCAGCCAGACAGGGGAACTAGCCAAAAACATTCAGTACTTC.

The chain employs TRBV7-6 and TRBJ2-3, with D unclear. The CDR3 is 15 amino acids. The germline V gene encodes CDR1 SGHVS and CDR2 FNYEAQ. V gave up 3 bases and J gave up 0 bases, with 10 bases separating them. The CDR3 loop reads CASSFTRLSTDTQYF. DNA of the CDR3: TGTGCCAGCAGCTTTACAAGACTTAGCACAGATACGCAGTATTTT.

The rearrangement uses TRBV6-5 and TRBJ2-1, with 14 bases aligning to TRBD2. Germline CDR1 MNHEY, CDR2 SVGAGI. Losses at the gene ends were 2 bases for V and 8 bases for J; bases not matched to a gene: 5. The CDR3 is 16 residues long. In nucleotides, the CDR3 is TGTGCCAGCAGTTACCCGGGGACTAGCGGGGGCTATGAGCAGTTCTTC. It codes for CASSYPGTSGGYEQFF.

This chain uses TRBV7-2 with TRBJ1-1, with unresolved D. Between the trimmed V and J ends, which lost 4 bases and 0 bases, there was a span of 6 bases. The CDR3 runs 13 residues. Germline values: CDR1 SGHTA, CDR2 FQGNSA. The DNA of the CDR3 is TGTGCCAGCAGCTACAATTTGAACACTGAAGCTTTCTTT. Its translation is CASSYNLNTEAFF.

Details on this clone: Germline is not matched at one junction end, which may reflect a read error. The V gene is TRBV29-1, the J gene TRBJ1-2; D might be TRBD1 (5 bases). CDR3 size: 14 residues. CDR1 and CDR2 (germline): SQVTM, ANQGSEA. CDR3 sequence (DNA): TGCAGCGTTGAGCGCCAGGGTCATTACTACGGCTACACCTTC. This codes for CSVERQGHYYGYTF.

The chain recombines TRBV7-9 with TRBJ2-1; no clear D gene. Per germline, CDR1 SEHNR and CDR2 FQNEAQ (reference sequence). The V end was cut by 1 base, the J end by 7 bases, with 11 bases between. The CDR3 runs to 14 residues. CDR3 DNA: TGTGCCAGCAGCTTAGTTGCGCTGTTAAATGAGCAGTTCTTC. Translated: CASSLVALLNEQFF.

The chain combines TRBV7-2 with TRBJ2-3; no firm D call. Deletions cut 5 bases from V and 6 bases from J, with 12 bases between. CDR3 length: 13 amino acids. The germline V gene has CDR1 SGHTA and CDR2 FQGNSA. The CDR3 DNA reads as TGTGCCAGCAGCCCCGGCAGGTCTGATACGCAGTATTTT. Translated: CASSPGRSDTQYF. The full variable domain, with the rest looked up from reference TRBV7-2 and TRBJ2-3, is GAGVSQSPSNKVTEKGKDVELRCDPISGHTALYWYRQSLGQGLEFLIYFQGNSAPDKSGLPSDRFSAERTGGSVSTLTIQRTQQEDSAVYLCASSPGRSDTQYFGPGTRLTVL.

The V and J genes are TRBV7-8 and TRBJ2-7, with D maybe TRBD1 (6 bases). This CDR3 is 12 amino acids long. CDR1 is SGHVS and CDR2 is FQNEAQ in the germline V gene. V was cut by 5 bases and J by 3 bases, with 8 bases left in between. The CDR3 nucleotides are TGTGCCAGCAGCCAGACAGGCTACGAGCAGTACTTC. It encodes CASSQTGYEQYF.

The rearrangement links TRBV13 to TRBJ2-3; 8 nucleotides match TRBD2. Germline CDR1 and CDR2: PRHDT and FYEKMQ (reference sequence). The trim removed 4 bases at V and 4 bases at J, leaving 10 bases unmatched. There are 16 residues in the CDR3. The CDR3 spells CASSSPRSGGPDTQYF. CDR3 in DNA: TGTGCCAGCAGCTCACCGCGGAGCGGGGGACCAGATACGCAGTATTTT.

CDR3 protein: CASSEVGGPRSYEQYV. Written as DNA, the CDR3 is TGTGCCAGCAGCGAAGTCGGAGGGCCCCGGTCCTACGAGCAGTACGTC. The gene calls are TRBV6-1 and TRBJ2-7; tentatively, D is TRBD2 (6 bases). The CDR3 contains 16 residues. CDR1 is MNHNS, CDR2 SASEGT, per germline.

This chain joins TRBV6-1 and TRBJ2-7; 8 nucleotides agree with TRBD1. CDR1 and CDR2 from the germline V gene are MNHNS and SASEGT. Trimming removed 2 bases from V and 3 bases from J; junction bases left unmatched: 9. The CDR3 consists of 16 residues. CDR3: CASSEQGAFPYYEQYF. CDR3 in DNA: TGTGCCAGCAGTGAACAGGGGGCCTTCCCCTACTACGAGCAGTACTTC.

The chain uses TRBV5-8 and TRBJ2-6; maybe TRBD2 (6 bases). Germline V gene sequence: CDR1 SGHTS, CDR2 YDEGEE. The V gene lost 3 bases and the J gene lost 2 bases, with 15 bases spanning the gap. The CDR3 has 17 amino acids. CDR3 amino acids: CASSSGVKGTGANVLTF. The CDR3 nucleotides read TGTGCCAGCAGCTCGGGGGTAAAAGGGACTGGGGCCAACGTCCTGACTTTC. The variable domain in full, completed from reference TRBV5-8 and TRBJ2-6, reads EAGVTQSPTHLIKTRGQQATLRCSPISGHTSVYWYQQALGLGLQFLLWYDEGEERNRGNFPPRFSGRQFPNYSSELNVNALELEDSALYLCASSSGVKGTGANVLTFGAGSRLTVL.

The chain recombines TRBV11-3 with TRBJ1-1; 7 positions agree with TRBD1. The V segment lost 5 bases and the J segment 4 bases; nucleotides outside the gene matches: 7. The CDR3 covers 14 residues. Germline V gene lookup returns CDR1 SGHNT and CDR2 YENEEA. CDR3 in amino acids: CASSARQGPTEAFF. DNA of the CDR3: TGTGCCAGCAGCGCTCGACAGGGACCCACTGAAGCTTTCTTT.

The CDR3 sequence is CASSLGSLGENTEAFF. Written as DNA, the CDR3 is TGTGCCAGCAGTTTGGGTTCTCTGGGAGAAAACACTGAAGCTTTCTTT. The chain has TRBV27 and TRBJ1-1; D is ambiguous. The CDR3 length is 16 residues. V was pared by 3 bases and J by 2 bases, with 16 bases between. Germline CDR1 reads MNHEY; CDR2 reads SMNVEV (reference sequence).

The genes are TRBV27 and TRBJ1-1; 8 bases map to TRBD1. Per germline, CDR1 MNHEY and CDR2 SMNVEV (reference sequence). The length of the CDR3 is 13 residues. V was pared by 5 bases and J by 7 bases, with 6 bases of the junction left unmatched. Here the CDR3 reads CASSPRGLDEAFF. The CDR3 DNA is TGTGCCAGCAGTCCCAGGGGGCTGGATGAAGCTTTCTTT.

This clone came up once. This chain joins TRBV7-2 and TRBJ1-2; unclear D gene. Trimming shortened V by 4 bases and J by 3 bases, and 12 bases separated the two germline ends. Germline lookup yields CDR1 SGHTA and CDR2 FQGNSA. The CDR3 totals 14 residues. In nucleotides, the CDR3 is TGTGCCAGCAGCTCCGGTCAGGAAGACTATGGCTACACCTTC. Residues: CASSSGQEDYGYTF.

CDR3 bases: TGTGCCAGTAGTATAGACGGAGTCTATGGCTACACCTTC. Encoded protein: CASSIDGVYGYTF. The rearrangement joins TRBV19 to TRBJ1-2; D is uncertain. With 0 bases removed from V and 4 bases from J, the gap between germline ends came to 6 bases. In germline, CDR1 is LNHDA, CDR2 SQIVND (reference sequence). This CDR3 has 13 residues.

This clone was recorded a few times. The rearrangement joins TRBV9 to TRBJ1-1, with 7 positions matching TRBD1. Germline V gene sequence: CDR1 SGDLS, CDR2 YYNGEE. The CDR3 covers 15 residues. Germline trimming cut 3 bases from V and 0 bases from J; bases unmatched to any gene: 5. The CDR3 DNA sequence: TGTGCCAGCAGCGCAGATGACAGGGTGAACACTGAAGCTTTCTTT. Amino acids: CASSADDRVNTEAFF.

V gene TRBV6-1 combines with J gene TRBJ1-1; 7 bases are shared with TRBD1. V lost 6 bases and J lost 11; bases outside the gene matches: 9. The CDR3 consists of 12 residues. The germline CDR1 and CDR2 sequences are MNHNS and SASEGT. The chain's CDR3 is CASRPGGMGAFF. CDR3 sequence (DNA): TGTGCCAGCAGGCCAGGGGGTATGGGTGCTTTCTTT.

The chain employs TRBV27 and TRBJ2-7; TRBD1 aligns across 7 bases. The germline gives CDR1 MNHEY, CDR2 SMNVEV (reference sequence). With 5 bases clipped from V and 0 bases from J, the junction kept 7 bases outside the gene matches. This CDR3 is built from 15 residues. In nucleotides, the CDR3 is TGTGCCAGCAGTCCAAACAGGGGATACTCCTACGAGCAGTACTTC. Its translation is CASSPNRGYSYEQYF.

The V call is TRBV5-4, the J call TRBJ2-7; 9 bases match TRBD1. The germline V gene encodes CDR1 SGHNT and CDR2 YYREEE (reference sequence). This CDR3 has 15 amino acids. Germline trimming cut 2 bases from V and 5 bases from J; bases unmatched to any gene: 8. The CDR3 coding sequence is TGTGCCAGCAGCTTTATGGGACAGGGTGGCCACGAGCAGTACTTC. Its protein product is CASSFMGQGGHEQYF.

The chain carries TRBV6-5 and TRBJ1-3, with D unresolved. Germline loops: CDR1 MNHEY, CDR2 SVGAGI. The V gene lost 2 bases and the J gene lost 8 bases, with 16 bases spanning the gap. The CDR3 length is 15 residues. CDR3 amino acids: CASSYEDPGKDTIYF. Here the CDR3 DNA reads TGTGCCAGCAGTTACGAGGACCCCGGGAAGGACACCATATATTTT.